The next 7 T cell receptor beta chains were all read from a single sample in a study of blood T cell repertoires in COVID-19. The assay was immunoSEQ multiplex PCR, and TCRdb's table has in-frame clones only and misses some. The data show around 60,000 clones, more than 80% seen once. The sequenced sample was peripheral blood. All receptors derive from a man older than 75 with acute or convalescent COVID-19.

The gene calls are TRBV7-3 and TRBJ2-1; TRBD1 matches 9 bases. Unmatched junction bases numbered 9, after V lost 4 bases and J lost 2 bases. The CDR3 is made up of 17 amino acids. Germline V gene data show CDR1 as SGHTA and CDR2 as FQGTGA. The CDR3 here is CASSSSAGTGPYNEQFF. The CDR3 nucleotides are TGTGCCAGCAGCTCGTCGGCCGGGACAGGGCCCTACAATGAGCAGTTCTTC.

This clone has a handful of counts. The chain employs TRBV6-5 and TRBJ1-6; TRBD1 might be the D (5 bases). The CDR3 covers 14 residues. The germline V and J ends were trimmed by 7 bases and 10 bases, with 17 bases remaining between them. CDR1 and CDR2 from the germline V gene are MNHEY and SVGAGI. CDR3 sequence (DNA): TGTGCCAGCACACCCCAGGGAAAAGGGTCACCCCTCCACTTT. It specifies CASTPQGKGSPLHF.

The genes are TRBV2 and TRBJ1-5; 8 positions agree with TRBD1. This CDR3 is 13 amino acids long. V dropped 6 bases and J dropped 3; count of bases not matched to a gene: 1. CDR1 and CDR2 (germline): SNHLY, FYNNEI. CDR3 in amino acids: CASRDRVNQPQHF. Written as DNA, the CDR3 is TGTGCCAGCAGGGACAGGGTCAATCAGCCCCAGCATTTT.

The chain carries TRBV30 and TRBJ1-6; tentative D call: TRBD1 (6 bases). Germline V gene lookup returns CDR1 GTSNPN and CDR2 SVGIG (reference sequence). CDR3 length equals 13 residues. Between the trimmed V and J ends, which lost 3 bases and 6 bases, there was a span of 9 bases. The CDR3 is CAWSGQINSPLHF. CDR3 coding DNA: TGTGCCTGGAGCGGACAGATTAATTCACCCCTCCACTTT.

This clone was observed a single time. The rearrangement links TRBV16 to TRBJ1-2; 9 bases agree with TRBD1. Germline CDR1 reads KGHSY; CDR2 reads FQNENV. V was pared by 4 bases and J by 6 bases, with 0 bases of the junction left unmatched. CDR3 length equals 12 residues. Here the CDR3 DNA reads TGTGCCAGCAGCCGGGACAGGGATGGCTACACCTTC. It translates to CASSRDRDGYTF. Full variable domain (rest looked up from reference TRBV16 and TRBJ1-2): GEEVAQTPKHLVRGEGQKAKLYCAPIKGHSYVFWYQQVLKNEFKFLISFQNENVFDETGMPKERFSAKCLPNSPCSLEIQATKLEDSAVYFCASSRDRDGYTFGSGTRLTVV.

The chain joins TRBV4-1 to TRBJ1-4, with TRBD1 as a possible D gene (6 bases). This CDR3 is built from 15 residues. Trimming shortened V by 0 bases and J by 8 bases, and 13 bases separated the two germline ends. From germline, CDR1 is MGHRA and CDR2 YSYEKL. The CDR3, as DNA: TGCGCCAGCAGCCAAGAGGGACAAGTAGAGGAAAAACTGTTTTTT. It codes for CASSQEGQVEEKLFF.

The chain uses TRBV2 and TRBJ1-2; D is possibly TRBD1 (6 bases). Deletions cut 3 bases from V and 4 bases from J, with 15 bases between. Germline lookup yields CDR1 SNHLY and CDR2 FYNNEI. The CDR3 covers 15 residues. DNA of the CDR3: TGTGCCAGCAGTGATGGCTACAGGGACCCCTATGGCTACACCTTC. This codes for CASSDGYRDPYGYTF.